The clone carrying this TCR beta chain came up many times. This sample stems from a study of blood T cell repertoires in COVID-19. Looking at the study overall: Whether acute or convalescent, the COVID-19 samples came from the United States, Italy and Spain.

Germline CDR1 is MRHNA and CDR2 is SNTAGT. CDR3 length equals 14 residues. Trimming left V 5 bases short and J 5 bases short, with 12 bases between. Assay used: immunoSEQ multiplex PCR; TCRdb lists only in-frame clones, some missing. The profile covers more than 100,000 clones, with around three quarters appearing a single time and approximately 16% taken by the ten largest. This sequence originates from a man in his 60s with active or convalescent COVID-19. The sequencing input was peripheral blood. The J gene is TRBJ2-2, the V gene TRBV6-4; possibly TRBD1 for D (5 bases). The CDR3 region has the DNA TGTGCCAGCAGTTCCAGACCAGGGACCGGGGAGCTGTTTTTT. Its protein product is CASSSRPGTGELFF.